Each of the 17 T cell receptor beta chains below was sequenced from the same sample in a study of shared clonotypes between healthy human individuals. Assay: immunoSEQ multiplex PCR; the TCRdb copy retains only in-frame clones and omits some. The sample contains some 2,100,000 clones, 90% to 97% of which appear only once. The specimen was naive CD4+ T cells sorted from blood. The subset is: CD45RA+ positively selected. These receptors originate from a man younger than 35 in good health.

The V call is TRBV21-1, the J call TRBJ1-2; TRBD1 reflects the table's D call only, with no check against the DNA. TRBV21-1 corresponds to a pseudogene. This CDR3 spans 16 amino acids. CDR3 coding DNA: TGTGCCAGCAGCTCCAGGACAGGGGAGGGGAACTATGGCTACACCTTC. Translation gives CASSSRTGEGNYGYTF.

The chain is built from TRBV6-1 and TRBJ2-7; D possibly corresponds to TRBD1 (5 bases). Trimming stripped 4 bases from V and 0 bases from J, with 22 bases between. Looked up from germline, CDR1 is MNHNS and CDR2 is SASEGT. This CDR3 is 18 amino acids long. The CDR3 here is CASSGLRFSTVTSYEQYF. The CDR3 DNA follows: TGTGCCAGCAGTGGATTAAGGTTCTCGACAGTGACCTCCTACGAGCAGTACTTC.

The V gene is TRBV30, the J gene TRBJ1-4, with D maybe TRBD1 (6 bases). The V end lost 1 base, the J end lost 4 bases, and 13 bases lay between the germline ends. Germline CDR1 and CDR2: GTSNPN and SVGIG (reference sequence). The CDR3 has 15 residues. CDR3 DNA: TGTGCCTGGAGTGCGCCTCAGGGGTTTAATGAAAAACTGTTTTTT. It codes for CAWSAPQGFNEKLFF.

The chain combines TRBV28 with TRBJ2-5, with 12 bases lining up with TRBD2. The V gene end was trimmed by 10 bases and the J gene end by 2 bases; junction bases not matched to a gene: 8. The CDR3 contains 15 residues. Germline CDR1 and CDR2: MDHEN and SYDVKM. The CDR3 protein is CATQKLAGGQETQYF. Here the CDR3 DNA reads TGTGCCACACAAAAACTAGCGGGGGGTCAAGAGACCCAGTACTTC.

The chain is built from TRBV5-1 and TRBJ2-5; TRBD2 aligns across 12 bases. Per germline, CDR1 SGHRS and CDR2 YFSETQ. The CDR3 has 17 residues. V shed 1 base, J shed 4 bases, and the junction held 8 bases outside the gene matches. The CDR3 region has the DNA TGCGCCAGCAGCTTGCGTCCTAGCGGGGGGGCCTCAGAGACCCAGTACTTC. Amino acids: CASSLRPSGGASETQYF.

V gene TRBV7-2 combines with J gene TRBJ2-7, with D possibly being TRBD2 (6 bases). With 5 bases removed from V and 2 bases from J, the gap between germline ends came to 7 bases. The CDR3 runs to 12 residues. The germline V gene has CDR1 SGHTA and CDR2 FQGNSA. The CDR3 here is CASSPGAYEQYF. In nucleotides, the CDR3 is TGTGCCAGCAGCCCGGGGGCCTACGAGCAGTACTTC.

Concerning this clone itself: Other nucleotide sequences in the sample specify the same CDR3. This chain's CDR3 is CASRANTEAFF. CDR3 bases: TGTGCCAGCAGAGCTAACACTGAAGCTTTCTTT. V is TRBV6-5 and J is TRBJ1-1; unclear D gene. The germline V and J ends were trimmed by 6 bases and 2 bases, with 4 bases remaining between them. The CDR3 consists of 11 residues. Germline CDR1 and CDR2: MNHEY and SVGAGI.

On this clone itself: The sample has other DNA sequences that encode this CDR3 too. The V gene is TRBV10-3, the J gene TRBJ2-7, with 13 bases identical to TRBD2. This CDR3 spans 15 amino acids. The V gene end was trimmed by 5 bases and the J gene end by 2 bases; junction bases not matched to a gene: 3. The V gene's germline CDR1 is ENHRY and CDR2 SYGVKD. The CDR3: CAISRTSGGAYEQYF. The CDR3 DNA is TGTGCCATCAGTCGTACTAGCGGGGGGGCCTACGAGCAGTACTTC.

This clone was seen only once. The chain joins TRBV14 to TRBJ2-7; 12 bases are a match to TRBD1. The ends lost 3 bases at V and 4 bases at J; junction bases unmatched: 4. CDR1 is SGHDN and CDR2 is FVKESK in the germline V gene. The length of the CDR3 is 15 residues. CDR3 sequence (DNA): TGTGCCAGCAGCCACTCGGGACAGGGGGCTTACGAGCAGTACTTC. Protein product: CASSHSGQGAYEQYF.

The table lists this clone with a count of one. The V and J genes are TRBV5-1 and TRBJ2-5; no definite D call. CDR1 and CDR2 (germline): SGHRS, YFSETQ. The CDR3 is made up of 15 amino acids. The V and J ends lost 0 bases and 1 base respectively, with 10 bases between them. Here the CDR3 DNA reads TGCGCCAGCAGCTTGGTACCAACAGCCCAAGAGACCCAGTACTTC. Protein product: CASSLVPTAQETQYF. Combining the CDR3 with reference TRBV5-1 and TRBJ2-5 gives the whole variable domain KAGVTQTPRYLIKTRGQQVTLSCSPISGHRSVSWYQQTPGQGLQFLFEYFSETQRNKGNFPGRFSGRQFSNSRSEMNVSTLELGDSALYLCASSLVPTAQETQYFGPGTRLLVL.

The genes are TRBV29-1 and TRBJ2-3; tentatively, D is TRBD1 (6 bases). Germline CDR1 is SQVTM and CDR2 is ANQGSEA. Trimming cost V 8 bases and J 0 bases, with 12 bases left between them. There are 13 residues in the CDR3. CDR3 bases: TGCAGCTCAGATCAGGGGAGCACAGATACGCAGTATTTT. Its protein is CSSDQGSTDTQYF.

This chain connects TRBV7-9 to TRBJ2-3; possibly TRBD1 for D (6 bases). The germline V gene has CDR1 SEHNR and CDR2 FQNEAQ (reference sequence). Trimming pared 5 bases from V and 8 bases from J, leaving 14 bases between. This CDR3 is built from 13 residues. The CDR3 region has the DNA TGTGCCAGCAGCCGTGACAGGTGGGGTACGCAGTATTTT. It specifies CASSRDRWGTQYF.

CDR3 residues: CASSVPPEYF. The CDR3 DNA is TGTGCCAGCAGCGTGCCCCCTGAGTACTTC. The chain has TRBV9 and TRBJ2-7; no reliable D call. With 2 bases removed from V and 11 bases from J, the gap between germline ends came to 8 bases. Germline lookup yields CDR1 SGDLS and CDR2 YYNGEE. The CDR3 is 10 amino acids.

The genes are TRBV19 and TRBJ1-1; 8 bases map to TRBD1. The V gene end was trimmed by 8 bases and the J gene end by 1 base; junction bases not matched to a gene: 6. The CDR3 is 14 residues long. Germline CDR1 and CDR2: LNHDA and SQIVND (reference sequence). The CDR3 DNA is TGTGCCAGTGCTAGCAGGGGGCAGAACACTGAAGCTTTCTTT. Its translation: CASASRGQNTEAFF.

V and J are TRBV7-9 and TRBJ2-7, with D uncertain. Trimming removed 4 bases at V and 4 bases at J, with 14 bases between. This CDR3 is 14 amino acids long. Germline V gene lookup returns CDR1 SEHNR and CDR2 FQNEAQ (reference sequence). The CDR3 DNA follows: TGTGCCAGCAGCTCCCTGAAGAGGATATACGAGCAGTACTTC. Protein sequence: CASSSLKRIYEQYF.

The gene calls are TRBV9 and TRBJ2-2; D tentatively reads TRBD1 or TRBD2 (6 bases each). CDR1 is SGDLS, CDR2 YYNGEE, per germline. There are 16 residues in the CDR3. The ends were cut back, 0 bases at V and 2 bases at J, with 11 bases in the middle. The CDR3, as DNA: TGTGCCAGCAGCGTAGGTAGGGGGGAAAACACCGGGGAGCTGTTTTTT. Translation gives CASSVGRGENTGELFF.

The chain is built from TRBV7-9 and TRBJ2-7; D is possibly TRBD1 (7 bases). The V end lost 5 bases, the J end lost 0 bases, and 11 bases lay between the germline ends. The germline CDR1 and CDR2 sequences are SEHNR and FQNEAQ (reference sequence). The CDR3 is made up of 14 amino acids. CDR3 sequence reads: CASSRQGLSYEQYF. For the CDR3, the DNA is TGTGCCAGCAGCCGACAGGGACTCTCCTACGAGCAGTACTTC.